These 27 T cell receptor beta chains originate from one sample sequenced in a study of blood T cell repertoires in COVID-19. Clones were sequenced by immunoSEQ multiplex PCR, and TCRdb holds only the in-frame ones, with some missing. The sample contains around 250,000 clones, around 83% of which appear only once. Sequenced material: peripheral blood. These receptor sequences come from a young man who had recovered from COVID-19.

This chain links TRBV7-8 with TRBJ2-1, with 8 bases identical to TRBD2. V dropped 1 base and J dropped 7; count of bases not matched to a gene: 9. This CDR3 has 16 amino acids. Germline CDR1 SGHVS, CDR2 FQNEAQ. CDR3 bases: TGTGCCAGCAGCTTAGTCGTAGCGGGGAATTGGAATGAGCAGTTCTTC. This codes for CASSLVVAGNWNEQFF.

The V and J genes are TRBV10-3 and TRBJ2-3; 7 bases are a match to TRBD1. The V and J ends lost 9 bases and 3 bases, in that order; junction bases with no gene match: 6. In germline, CDR1 is ENHRY, CDR2 SYGVKD. The CDR3 covers 13 residues. The CDR3 nucleotides are TGTGCCATTGGGACAGAGAATACAGATACGCAGTATTTT. Its protein is CAIGTENTDTQYF.

The chain links TRBV27 to TRBJ1-4; 9 nucleotides align to TRBD1. This CDR3 has 13 amino acids. The ends lost 6 bases at V and 7 bases at J; junction bases unmatched: 3. CDR1 and CDR2 from the germline V gene are MNHEY and SMNVEV (reference sequence). The CDR3 protein is CASRPGQGEKLFF. In DNA form, the CDR3 reads TGTGCCAGCAGGCCGGGACAGGGTGAAAAACTGTTTTTT.

The rearrangement joins TRBV29-1 to TRBJ2-3; weak D call: TRBD1 (5 bases). In germline, CDR1 is SQVTM, CDR2 ANQGSEA. CDR3 size: 14 residues. V was shortened by 2 bases and J by 3 bases, with 12 bases between the two germline ends. Here the CDR3 DNA reads TGCAGCGTTGAAAGGGGATTAGGGACAGATACGCAGTATTTT. This codes for CSVERGLGTDTQYF.

The chain links TRBV20-1 to TRBJ1-6; perhaps TRBD1 as D (6 bases). This CDR3 comprises 14 residues. The germline gives CDR1 DFQATT, CDR2 SNEGSKA (reference sequence). V lost 3 bases to trimming and J lost 3 bases, with 9 bases between them. As DNA, the CDR3 is TGCAGTGCTAGTGGGGGCCTCTATAATTCACCCCTCCACTTT. It encodes CSASGGLYNSPLHF.

The chain uses TRBV13 and TRBJ2-3; 14 bases fit TRBD2. Germline-derived CDR1 and CDR2 are PRHDT and FYEKMQ (reference sequence). The CDR3 sequence is 17 residues long. V shed 5 bases, J shed 7 bases, and the junction held 11 bases outside the gene matches. DNA of the CDR3: TGTGCCAGCAGCCCCGGACTAGCGGGGGGCCCCGGGAATACGCAGTATTTT. Protein: CASSPGLAGGPGNTQYF.

The chain is built from TRBV11-3 and TRBJ2-5, with D maybe TRBD1 (5 bases). Germline CDR1 and CDR2: SGHNT and YENEEA. The ends were cut back, 5 bases at V and 5 bases at J, with 21 bases in the middle. The CDR3 sequence is 16 residues long. CDR3 sequence reads: CASSLPAGSQEETQYF. As DNA, the CDR3 is TGTGCCAGCAGCCTGCCAGCAGGGTCCCAAGAGGAGACCCAGTACTTC. The variable domain in full, with the rest retrieved from reference TRBV11-3 and TRBJ2-5, is EAGVVQSPRYKIIEKKQPVAFWCNPISGHNTLYWYLQNLGQGPELLIRYENEEAVDDSQLPKDRFSAERLKGVDSTLKIQPAELGDSAVYLCASSLPAGSQEETQYFGPGTRLLVL.

The chain has TRBV6-6 and TRBJ1-1, with D uncertain. The V and J ends lost 6 bases and 11 bases respectively, with 13 bases between them. Germline V gene lookup returns CDR1 MNHNY and CDR2 SVGAGI (reference sequence). There are 11 residues in the CDR3. CDR3 sequence (DNA): TGTGCCAGCAGCGAGGGAGGGATGGCTTTCTTT. This gives the protein CASSEGGMAFF.

This clone was found a few times. V and J are TRBV7-8 and TRBJ2-1, with 12 nucleotides matching TRBD1. V lost 5 bases and J lost 9; bases outside the gene matches: 14. Germline CDR1 SGHVS, CDR2 FQNEAQ. There are 17 residues in the CDR3. The CDR3 sequence: CASSTRQGWGQGAEQFF. Here the CDR3 DNA reads TGTGCCAGCAGCACTAGACAGGGGTGGGGACAGGGGGCTGAGCAGTTCTTC.

The chain employs TRBV7-9 and TRBJ2-1; the D gene is possibly TRBD2 (5 bases). Germline CDR1 is SEHNR and CDR2 is FQNEAQ (reference sequence). CDR3 length equals 16 residues. V was cut by 4 bases and J by 2 bases, with 15 bases left in between. CDR3 sequence: CASSSDSGGTYNEQFF. The CDR3 nucleotides are TGTGCCAGCAGCTCGGACTCCGGAGGTACCTACAATGAGCAGTTCTTC.

This chain links TRBV28 with TRBJ1-1; 7 positions agree with TRBD1. V lost 6 bases and J lost 6; bases outside the gene matches: 13. In germline, CDR1 is MDHEN, CDR2 SYDVKM. This CDR3 region has 15 residues. Here the CDR3 reads CASSSPSGGIPEAFF. The CDR3 DNA sequence: TGTGCCAGCAGCTCTCCCTCAGGGGGGATCCCTGAAGCTTTCTTT.

This chain joins TRBV10-3 and TRBJ2-5; D possibly corresponds to TRBD2 (7 bases). Per the germline V gene, CDR1 is ENHRY and CDR2 is SYGVKD. The V and J ends lost 2 bases and 5 bases respectively, with 12 bases between them. CDR3 length equals 14 residues. The CDR3 is CAISERGGRETQYF. CDR3 sequence (DNA): TGTGCCATCAGTGAGAGGGGGGGCCGTGAGACCCAGTACTTC.

The chain has TRBV14 and TRBJ2-3; no firm D call. CDR3 length: 12 residues. Germline V lookup: CDR1 SGHDN, CDR2 FVKESK. V was clipped by 2 bases and J by 7 bases, with 7 bases between them. CDR3: CASSQSPHTQYF. The CDR3 nucleotides read TGTGCCAGCAGCCAAAGCCCCCATACGCAGTATTTT.

CDR3 bases: TGTGCCAGCAGCAAATCCCTCGGGCAGGGGGCTCTCGTTAAAAACATTCAGTACTTC. Translated, it gives CASSKSLGQGALVKNIQYF. This chain uses TRBV21-1 with TRBJ2-4; no check of the table's D call, TRBD1, against the DNA was made. TRBV21-1 is reported as a pseudogene. The CDR3 length is 19 residues.

This clone appeared a single time. The V and J genes are TRBV7-6 and TRBJ2-2; maybe TRBD1 (5 bases). Germline loops: CDR1 SGHVS, CDR2 FNYEAQ. V was clipped by 0 bases and J by 4 bases, with 12 bases between them. This CDR3 has 16 residues. CDR3 amino acids: CASSLAPGLGTGELFF. CDR3 DNA sequence: TGTGCCAGCAGCTTAGCGCCAGGGCTGGGCACCGGGGAGCTGTTTTTT.

V gene TRBV6-2 or TRBV6-3 combines with J gene TRBJ2-5; TRBD2 agrees at 11 bases. Per the germline V gene, CDR1 is MNHEY and CDR2 is SVGEGT. This CDR3 has 16 amino acids. Trimming at V came to 0 bases and at J to 7 bases, leaving 7 bases not matched to a gene. In nucleotides, the CDR3 is TGTGCCAGCAGTTACTCGACTAGCGGGGCCCGGGGGACCCAGTACTTC. Encoded protein: CASSYSTSGARGTQYF.

The chain has TRBV9 and TRBJ2-7, with D perhaps TRBD1 (6 bases). V dropped 0 bases and J dropped 0 bases, with 10 bases sitting between them. The germline gives CDR1 SGDLS, CDR2 YYNGEE. The CDR3 length is 15 residues. Here the CDR3 DNA reads TGTGCCAGCAGCGTAGGACAGGCTCACTCCTACGAGCAGTACTTC. Translating it yields CASSVGQAHSYEQYF.

The V and J genes are TRBV29-1 and TRBJ2-3; a possible D gene is TRBD2 (5 bases). The V and J ends lost 6 bases and 5 bases respectively, with 15 bases between them. The CDR3 has 13 amino acids. Germline assignment: CDR1 SQVTM and CDR2 ANQGSEA. This chain's CDR3 is CSVRGQAKDTQYF. CDR3 in DNA: TGCAGCGTAAGAGGGCAGGCTAAAGATACGCAGTATTTT.

This chain joins TRBV5-4 and TRBJ1-5; the match to TRBD1 covers 11 bases. CDR3 size: 16 residues. CDR1 SGHNT and CDR2 YYREEE come from the germline V gene (reference sequence). Losses at the gene ends were 0 bases for V and 6 bases for J; bases not matched to a gene: 5. CDR3 nucleotide sequence: TGTGCCAGCAGCTTGGGGGGACAGGGGGGAGCTCAGCCCCAGCATTTT. Its protein product is CASSLGGQGGAQPQHF.

The V call is TRBV5-1, the J call TRBJ2-3; D is possibly TRBD2 (7 bases). Trimming pared 4 bases from V and 4 bases from J, leaving 19 bases between. Germline assignment: CDR1 SGHRS and CDR2 YFSETQ. The CDR3 extends over 16 amino acids. DNA of the CDR3: TGCGCCAGCAGCCTAGGGGGGGTGCAGGGCTCAGATACGCAGTATTTT. Its translation: CASSLGGVQGSDTQYF.

This clone was picked up one time. The chain couples TRBV19 to TRBJ2-3, with 14 bases matching TRBD2. The CDR3 is made up of 15 amino acids. The V gene's germline CDR1 is LNHDA and CDR2 SQIVND (reference sequence). Trimming cost V 10 bases and J 2 bases; bases outside gene matches: 5. CDR3 loop: CATTSGGADTDTQYF. The CDR3 DNA follows: TGTGCCACGACTAGCGGGGGGGCGGACACAGATACGCAGTATTTT.

The table lists this clone with many counts. This chain joins TRBV18 and TRBJ1-2, with 7 bases that match TRBD1. This CDR3 is 14 amino acids long. After removal of 8 bases from V and 0 bases from J, the junction contained 6 bases not matched to a gene. Germline V lookup: CDR1 KGHSH, CDR2 LQKENI. In nucleotides, the CDR3 is TGTGCCAGCACAAGGGACAGATCTAACTATGGCTACACCTTC. Its translation is CASTRDRSNYGYTF. The full variable domain, rest sourced from reference TRBV18 and TRBJ1-2, is NAGVMQNPRHLVRRRGQEARLRCSPMKGHSHVYWYRQLPEEGLKFMVYLQKENIIDESGMPKERFSAEFPKEGPSILRIQQVVRGDSAAYFCASTRDRSNYGYTFGSGTRLTVV.

This rearrangement joins TRBV5-1 to TRBJ2-7; 9 nucleotides match TRBD1. Germline assignment: CDR1 SGHRS and CDR2 YFSETQ. This CDR3 contains 14 residues. V trimming: 5 bases; J trimming: 6 bases; junction bases outside the gene matches: 9. Here the CDR3 reads CASSSGQGAVEQYF. The CDR3 nucleotides are TGCGCCAGCAGTTCGGGACAGGGCGCCGTCGAGCAGTACTTC.

The chain carries TRBV5-5 and TRBJ2-3; 10 bases agree with TRBD2. Germline values: CDR1 SGHKS, CDR2 YYEKEE (reference sequence). V gave up 3 bases and J gave up 1 base; unmatched junction bases: 2. CDR3 length: 15 amino acids. Written as DNA, the CDR3 is TGTGCCAGCAGCTACCTAGCGGGGGGCACAGATACGCAGTATTTT. Translated, it gives CASSYLAGGTDTQYF.

J is TRBJ2-5 and V is TRBV6-5; TRBD1 aligns across 7 bases. Trimming took 5 bases from V and 5 from J; bases not matched to a gene: 11. This CDR3 comprises 15 residues. Germline CDR1 and CDR2: MNHEY and SVGAGI. In DNA, the CDR3 is TGTGCCAGCAGTAGCCTACAGGGGCGGCGGGAGACCCAGTACTTC. It translates to CASSSLQGRRETQYF.

The J gene is TRBJ2-5, the V gene TRBV6-6; 8 bases match TRBD1. The germline gives CDR1 MNHNY, CDR2 SVGAGI (reference sequence). This CDR3 is built from 15 residues. The junction had 11 bases not matched to a gene; V was cut back by 8 bases and J by 3 bases. The CDR3 DNA reads TGTGCCAGCGACGTGGGACAGGCGGGGAAAGAGACCCAGTACTTC. This sequence encodes CASDVGQAGKETQYF.

This clone has just one count. The chain carries TRBV25-1 and TRBJ1-1; D perhaps matches TRBD1 (6 bases). CDR3 length equals 11 residues. V was shortened by 8 bases and J by 5 bases, with 9 bases between the two germline ends. Germline V gene lookup returns CDR1 MGHDK and CDR2 SYGVNS. The CDR3 DNA reads TGTGCCAGCCTCAGGGGTACTGAAGCTTTCTTT. It specifies CASLRGTEAFF.